Below are 15 T cell receptor beta chains sequenced from a single sample in a study of cytomegalovirus exposure and HLA in healthy donors. The PCR used 60 Vbeta and 13 Jbeta primers. Sequenced by immunoSEQ multiplex PCR; TCRdb stores in-frame clones only, minus some. The sample has some 120,000 clones, over 60% seen once. Material: PBMCs. These receptors all stem from a man aged 35 to 55 in good health and CMV-seropositive.

This chain links TRBV7-8 with TRBJ2-5, with 11 nucleotides matching TRBD2. The CDR3 consists of 18 residues. Germline V CDR1 and CDR2: SGHVS, FQNEAQ. Germline trimming cut 4 bases from V and 4 bases from J; bases unmatched to any gene: 14. The CDR3 DNA is TGTGCCAGCAGCTACATAGCGGGGGGGCCTTTGGGTGGAGAGACCCAGTACTTC. This encodes CASSYIAGGPLGGETQYF.

This clone was seen a few times. The CDR3 nucleotides read TGCGCCAGCAGCCCGCGGACAGGCTATAATTCACCCCTCCACTTT. This codes for CASSPRTGYNSPLHF. The chain employs TRBV4-3 and TRBJ1-6, with TRBD1 matching 7 bases. Germline lookup yields CDR1 LGHNA and CDR2 YSLEER. V was pared by 4 bases and J by 3 bases, with 3 bases of the junction left unmatched. This CDR3 has 15 amino acids.

This chain connects TRBV7-9 to TRBJ2-1; 12 positions agree with TRBD2. The CDR3 length is 15 residues. Germline V gives CDR1 SEHNR, CDR2 FQNEAQ (reference sequence). Germline trimming cut 4 bases from V and 8 bases from J; bases unmatched to any gene: 6. The CDR3 reads CASSSRTSGADEQFF. The CDR3, as DNA: TGTGCCAGCAGCTCCCGGACTAGCGGGGCGGATGAGCAGTTCTTC.

The V call is TRBV28, the J call TRBJ1-1, with TRBD1 matching 7 bases. V lost 2 bases and J lost 7; bases outside the gene matches: 10. The CDR3 is made up of 15 amino acids. Germline V gene sequence: CDR1 MDHEN, CDR2 SYDVKM. The chain's CDR3 is CASSLPDRVLNEAFF. The DNA for the CDR3 is TGTGCCAGCAGTTTACCAGACAGGGTGCTTAATGAAGCTTTCTTT. The full variable domain, its missing parts supplied by reference TRBV28 and TRBJ1-1, is DVKVTQSSRYLVKRTGEKVFLECVQDMDHENMFWYRQDPGLGLRLIYFSYDVKMKEKGDIPEGYSVSREKKERFSLILESASTNQTSMYLCASSLPDRVLNEAFFGQGTRLTVV.

This rearrangement joins TRBV13 to TRBJ1-1; 8 bases agree with TRBD1. J gave up 7 bases and V 3 bases, and 10 bases lay outside the gene matches. Germline V gene sequence: CDR1 PRHDT, CDR2 FYEKMQ (reference sequence). This CDR3 contains 15 residues. Written as DNA, the CDR3 is TGTGCCAGCAGCTTGACAGGGGCGGCAAACGGTGAAGCTTTCTTT. This gives the protein CASSLTGAANGEAFF.

This chain uses TRBV4-1 with TRBJ2-1; 10 bases match TRBD2. This CDR3 is 17 amino acids long. The trim removed 0 bases at V and 4 bases at J, leaving 6 bases unmatched. Germline lookup yields CDR1 MGHRA and CDR2 YSYEKL. CDR3 sequence reads: CASSQDSPSGGYNEQFF. The CDR3 DNA reads TGCGCCAGCAGCCAAGATTCACCTAGCGGGGGTTACAATGAGCAGTTCTTC.

The CDR3 loop reads CASSYSRQGNEQFF. In nucleotides, the CDR3 is TGTGCCAGCAGTTACTCCCGGCAGGGAAATGAGCAGTTCTTC. The rearrangement links TRBV6-6 to TRBJ2-1; D possibly corresponds to TRBD1 (5 bases). Germline V gene lookup returns CDR1 MNHNY and CDR2 SVGAGI (reference sequence). The CDR3 length is 14 residues. The V gene lost 0 bases and the J gene lost 7 bases, with 10 bases spanning the gap.

The chain is built from TRBV28 and TRBJ2-7, with D possibly TRBD1 on 5 matching bases. The CDR3 loop spans 15 amino acids. The germline V and J ends were trimmed by 5 bases and 0 bases, with 14 bases remaining between them. Germline V gene data show CDR1 as MDHEN and CDR2 as SYDVKM. CDR3 DNA: TGTGCCAGCAGTACCTATGACAGACTCTCCTACGAGCAGTACTTC. Translated, it gives CASSTYDRLSYEQYF.

The chain employs TRBV5-1 and TRBJ1-1; D is possibly TRBD1 (5 bases). Per the germline V gene, CDR1 is SGHRS and CDR2 is YFSETQ. The CDR3 has 15 amino acids. Trimming shortened V by 4 bases and J by 3 bases, and 16 bases separated the two germline ends. The CDR3 protein is CASSLRGVQDTEAFF. The DNA for the CDR3 is TGCGCCAGCAGCCTCCGGGGGGTCCAGGACACTGAAGCTTTCTTT.

CDR3 DNA sequence: TGTGCCAGCTCCGGACAGCTCTATGGCTACACCTTC. Translating gives CASSGQLYGYTF. The V gene is TRBV28, the J gene TRBJ1-2; the D gene is possibly TRBD1 (6 bases). Germline-derived CDR1 and CDR2 are MDHEN and SYDVKM. The CDR3 has 12 residues. V was trimmed by 8 bases and J by 4 bases, leaving 11 bases between them.

The chain joins TRBV28 to TRBJ1-1; 11 nucleotides line up with TRBD1. CDR3 length: 13 residues. Germline-derived CDR1 and CDR2 are MDHEN and SYDVKM. V trimming: 6 bases; J trimming: 11 bases; junction bases outside the gene matches: 8. The CDR3 sequence is CASRFGQGAGAFF. The CDR3 DNA follows: TGTGCCAGCAGGTTCGGACAGGGGGCGGGGGCTTTCTTT.

The chain recombines TRBV9 with TRBJ2-7; possibly TRBD2 for D (5 bases). Germline CDR1 reads SGDLS; CDR2 reads YYNGEE. V lost 0 bases and J 3 bases, leaving 13 bases between the germline ends. There are 15 residues in the CDR3. The CDR3: CASSVGEGFFYEQYF. In DNA, the CDR3 is TGTGCCAGCAGCGTAGGAGAGGGCTTCTTCTACGAGCAGTACTTC.

This rearrangement joins TRBV7-2 to TRBJ2-3; 7 nucleotides agree with TRBD2. CDR3 length: 17 residues. Unmatched junction bases numbered 6, after V lost 0 bases and J lost 0 bases. CDR1 is SGHTA, CDR2 FQGNSA, per germline. The CDR3 region has the DNA TGTGCCAGCAGCTTAGCGCAAGGCGGGGGTAGCACAGATACGCAGTATTTT. It codes for CASSLAQGGGSTDTQYF.

The chain uses TRBV28 and TRBJ1-5, with D perhaps matching TRBD1 (5 bases). This CDR3 has 15 residues. V was cut by 8 bases and J by 3 bases, with 17 bases left in between. Germline CDR1 MDHEN, CDR2 SYDVKM. DNA of the CDR3: TGTGCCAGCTGGCGGGCGGGGGAAAACAATCAGCCCCAGCATTTT. Translated, it gives CASWRAGENNQPQHF.

This clone was observed a single time. This chain connects TRBV5-1 to TRBJ2-2; possibly TRBD1 for D (5 bases). Germline lookup yields CDR1 SGHRS and CDR2 YFSETQ. V lost 5 bases to trimming and J lost 7 bases, with 12 bases between them. The CDR3 has 13 residues. The CDR3 region is CASREGVDGELFF. Here the CDR3 DNA reads TGCGCCAGCAGGGAAGGGGTCGACGGGGAGCTGTTTTTT.